A selection of T cell receptor beta chains follows, all from one sample in a study of T cells in localized non-small cell lung cancer. Libraries were prepared by immunoSEQ multiplex PCR; TCRdb keeps only in-frame clonotypes and omits some of them. The repertoire holds roughly 35,000 clones, with around 90% as singletons. The sequencing here drew on peripheral blood mononuclear cells, taken before any cancer treatment. All receptors derive from a female donor of 60 years or more with stage II lung adenocarcinoma. The CDR3 runs from the conserved cysteine through the conserved F or W. The order of the fields is clone size, D gene, J gene, V gene, CDR3 DNA, CDR3 protein. A D gene is named only where the DNA matches it firmly. Clone size is not always given. Where it is, it says once, few, many or a class for expanded clones.

>.|.|TRBJ1-4|TRBV6-1
TGTGCCAGCAGTGATCAAAGCTTTAGCGGGGAAAAACTGTTTTTT
CASSDQSFSGEKLFF
>.|.|TRBJ1-3|TRBV28
TGTGCCAGCAGGGATTCCGGAAACACCATATATTTT
CASRDSGNTIYF
>.|.|TRBJ2-1|TRBV18
TGTGCCAGCTCACCACAGGCGAGCTACAATGAGCAGTTCTTC
CASSPQASYNEQFF
>once|TRBD2|TRBJ2-1|TRBV10-3
TGTGCCATCAGTGCGGGACTAGCTACATCCAATGAGCAGTTCTTC
CAISAGLATSNEQFF
>.|.|TRBJ1-5|TRBV18
TGTGCCAGCTCACCCTTACAGGTTAATCAGCCCCAGCATTTT
CASSPLQVNQPQHF
>.|TRBD1|TRBJ2-5|TRBV28
TGTGCCAGCCTACCTGACAGGGGCCAAGAGACCCAGTACTTC
CASLPDRGQETQYF
>few|TRBD1|TRBJ1-1|TRBV7-6
TGTGCCAGCAGCCTGAAGACAGGGCGGGAGTCTGAAGCTTTCTTT
CASSLKTGRESEAFF
>.|.|TRBJ1-1|TRBV19
TGTGCCAGTAGCGACAACCCTGAAGCTTTCTTT
CASSDNPEAFF
>.|.|TRBJ2-7|TRBV4-1
TGCGCCAGCAGCCAAGTGTCAGTAGACTACGAGCAGTACTTC
CASSQVSVDYEQYF
>.|TRBD1|TRBJ1-5|TRBV27
TGTGCCAGCAGCCCTCGGACAGGGGCGACGGGGCAGCCCCAGCATTTT
CASSPRTGATGQPQHF
>.|TRBD1|TRBJ2-7|TRBV7-2
TGTGCCAGCAGCGAGGGACAGGGGGCTAGGCAGTACTTC
CASSEGQGARQYF
>few|.|TRBJ1-2|TRBV30
TGTGCCTGGAGTGTTGCCAGGGCTCGGTATGGCTACACCTTC
CAWSVARARYGYTF
>.|TRBD1|TRBJ2-7|TRBV5-1
TGCGCCAGCAGCCCGGACAGGCAGGGGAGCTACGAGCAGTACTTC
CASSPDRQGSYEQYF
>once|TRBD2|TRBJ2-1|TRBV5-1
TGCGCCAGCAGCTTGGGGACTAGCGGTGGGGGTCACAATGAGCAGTTCTTC
CASSLGTSGGGHNEQFF
>.|TRBD1|TRBJ1-4|TRBV5-4
TGTGCCAGCAGCTTTGGACAGGGGCGAGAAAAACTGTTTTTT
CASSFGQGREKLFF
>.|TRBD1|TRBJ1-3|TRBV5-1
TGCGCCAGCAGCTGGGGACAGGGATCGACTGGAAACACCATATATTTT
CASSWGQGSTGNTIYF
>.|TRBD1|TRBJ1-5|TRBV10-2
TGCGCCAGCGCCGGGACAGGGGCGGATCAGCCCCAGCATTTT
CASAGTGADQPQHF
>.|.|TRBJ1-1|TRBV7-2
TGTGCCAGCAGCTTAGCGGGGAGGCTTACTGAAGCTTTCTTT
CASSLAGRLTEAFF
>.|.|TRBJ1-4|TRBV4-3
TGCGCCAGCAGCCAAGAAGGACATGCAACTAATGAAAAACTGTTTTTT
CASSQEGHATNEKLFF
>.|.|TRBJ2-1|TRBV29-1
TGCAGCCCGCGGGATGGGAATCAGAATGAGCAGTTCTTC
CSPRDGNQNEQFF